This TCR beta chain was profiled in a study of control samples from healthy donors and cancer patients. The table came from immunoSEQ multiplex PCR; TCRdb's copy has only in-frame clones and leaves some out. The data show approximately 170,000 clones, around 92% seen once. The CDR3 loop spans 14 amino acids. Germline values: CDR1 SGHVS, CDR2 FQNEAQ. V was pared by 1 base and J by 6 bases, with 9 bases between. The source of this sequence is a woman aged 30 to 39 in good health. The V and J genes are TRBV7-8 and TRBJ2-2; D gene unclear. The sample taken for sequencing was blood. DNA of the CDR3: TGTGCCAGCAGCTTAGTCGTACGGGCCGGGGAGCTGTTTTTT. Protein sequence: CASSLVVRAGELFF. The complete variable domain, with remaining parts taken from reference TRBV7-8 and TRBJ2-2, reads GAGVSQSPRYKVAKRGQDVALRCDPISGHVSLFWYQQALGQGPEFLTYFQNEAQLDKSGLPSDRFFAERPEGSVSTLKIQRTQQEDSAVYLCASSLVVRAGELFFGEGSRLTVL.